One sample yielded the 15 T cell receptor beta chains listed below, sequenced in a study of blood T cell repertoires in COVID-19. Profiling relied on immunoSEQ multiplex PCR, and the TCRdb table lists in-frame clones only, not all of them. The repertoire has over 55,000 clones, approximately 88% of them found once; the top ten carry around 9.5%. Sample: peripheral blood. These receptors all stem from a man aged 50 to 60 with active COVID-19.

The chain couples TRBV7-2 to TRBJ2-1; TRBD2 agrees at 7 bases. J was trimmed by 8 bases and V by 4 bases; bases with no gene match: 11. Germline loops: CDR1 SGHTA, CDR2 FQGNSA. CDR3 length: 15 residues. The CDR3 loop reads CASSSPRTSRYEQFF. In DNA form, the CDR3 reads TGTGCCAGCAGCTCCCCTAGGACTAGTCGGTATGAGCAGTTCTTC.

The chain is built from TRBV2 and TRBJ2-1; TRBD2 matches 11 bases. The CDR3 is made up of 15 amino acids. Trimming removed 4 bases from V and 4 bases from J; junction bases left unmatched: 3. Per the germline V gene, CDR1 is SNHLY and CDR2 is FYNNEI. CDR3 bases: TGTGCCAGCAGTGTTAGCGGGGGGGGTTACAATGAGCAGTTCTTC. Translation gives CASSVSGGGYNEQFF.

The CDR3 region is CASSLARGAGETQYF. CDR3 sequence (DNA): TGTGCCAGCAGTTTAGCTCGCGGGGCAGGAGAGACCCAGTACTTC. The chain joins TRBV27 to TRBJ2-5; D is possibly TRBD2 (6 bases). The CDR3 covers 15 residues. Trimming cost V 2 bases and J 4 bases, with 14 bases left between them. Looked up from germline, CDR1 is MNHEY and CDR2 is SMNVEV (reference sequence).

The chain is built from TRBV27 and TRBJ1-5; D might be TRBD1 (6 bases). In germline, CDR1 is MNHEY, CDR2 SMNVEV (reference sequence). Deletions cut 5 bases from V and 8 bases from J, with 16 bases between. The CDR3 spans 14 residues. The DNA of the CDR3 is TGTGCCAGCAGTCCGCCGGACAGCCGGAAGCCCCAGCATTTT. This translates into CASSPPDSRKPQHF.

This clone was seen a handful of times. The CDR3 DNA reads TGTGCCAGCAGTGAAGCGAGAGGGGGGGCCTACGAGCAGTACTTC. Translating gives CASSEARGGAYEQYF. V and J are TRBV2 and TRBJ2-7; possibly TRBD2 for D (7 bases). CDR1 is SNHLY and CDR2 is FYNNEI in the germline V gene. The V end was cut by 0 bases, the J end by 2 bases, with 11 bases between. The CDR3 is 15 residues long.

V gene TRBV6-2 or TRBV6-3 combines with J gene TRBJ2-2; D uncertain. Germline CDR1 and CDR2: MNHEY and SVGEGT. CDR3 length equals 13 residues. Trimming took off 2 bases at V and 4 bases at J, with 5 bases between the two ends. The CDR3 DNA follows: TGTGCCAGCAGTTACGGCGGCACCGGGGAGCTGTTTTTT. Translating it yields CASSYGGTGELFF.

The V call is TRBV11-2, the J call TRBJ2-7; D possibly corresponds to TRBD1 (6 bases). The CDR3 consists of 14 residues. V was cut by 3 bases and J by 3 bases, with 12 bases left in between. The germline CDR1 and CDR2 sequences are SGHAT and FQNNGV. CDR3 sequence (DNA): TGTGCCAGCAGCTTTTCGGACAGCTTCTACGAGCAGTACTTC. This gives the protein CASSFSDSFYEQYF.

V and J are TRBV4-1 and TRBJ2-4; D possibly corresponds to TRBD2 (6 bases). V was cut by 8 bases and J by 0 bases, with 14 bases left in between. Germline V gene sequence: CDR1 MGHRA, CDR2 YSYEKL. The CDR3 totals 15 residues. CDR3: CASRETLLAKNIQYF. In DNA form, the CDR3 reads TGCGCCAGCCGGGAGACTCTTTTAGCCAAAAACATTCAGTACTTC.

This chain joins TRBV29-1 and TRBJ1-1; the match to TRBD1 covers 7 bases. Germline V gene data show CDR1 as SQVTM and CDR2 as ANQGSEA. CDR3 length equals 13 residues. V lost 4 bases, J lost 2 bases, and 4 bases stayed unmatched. CDR3 bases: TGCAGCGTTGTGAGGGGGCGTAACACTGAAGCTTTCTTT. Translated, it gives CSVVRGRNTEAFF. Supplemented by reference TRBV29-1 and TRBJ1-1, the full variable domain reads SAVISQKPSRDICQRGTSLTIQCQVDSQVTMMFWYRQQPGQSLTLIATANQGSEATYESGFVIDKFPISRPNLTFSTLTVSNMSPEDSSIYLCSVVRGRNTEAFFGQGTRLTVV.

V is TRBV19 and J is TRBJ2-5; 7 nucleotides match TRBD2. Per the germline V gene, CDR1 is LNHDA and CDR2 is SQIVND (reference sequence). J lost 9 bases, V lost 6 bases, and 10 bases had no gene match. The CDR3 contains 13 residues. The CDR3: CASSPRASGAQYF. The DNA for the CDR3 is TGTGCCAGTAGCCCGCGGGCAAGCGGGGCCCAGTACTTC.

This sequence joins TRBV7-2 and TRBJ2-5; 8 positions agree with TRBD1. V trimming: 4 bases; J trimming: 7 bases; junction bases outside the gene matches: 8. CDR3 length: 14 amino acids. The germline V gene has CDR1 SGHTA and CDR2 FQGNSA. CDR3: CASSSARGLRTQYF. In DNA, the CDR3 is TGTGCCAGCAGCTCGGCCAGGGGGCTTAGGACCCAGTACTTC.

The CDR3 nucleotides read TGTGCCAGCAGCGGCGGACAGGGGGCCCGAGCTAACTATGGCTACACCTTC. Residues: CASSGGQGARANYGYTF. The rearrangement uses TRBV5-6 and TRBJ1-2, with 11 bases matching TRBD1. V was clipped by 4 bases and J by 0 bases; unmatched bases: 8. Germline V CDR1 and CDR2: SGHDT, YYEEEE. This CDR3 is built from 17 residues.

The V call is TRBV4-1, the J call TRBJ1-2, with unresolved D. This CDR3 spans 14 amino acids. The ends were cut back, 4 bases at V and 8 bases at J, with 17 bases in the middle. Germline V gene lookup returns CDR1 MGHRA and CDR2 YSYEKL. The CDR3 DNA sequence: TGCGCCAGCAGCCGAGGAGGAGGAGAAGCGGGCTACACCTTC. This codes for CASSRGGGEAGYTF.

V and J are TRBV2 and TRBJ1-5, with 7 positions matching TRBD1. V trimming: 6 bases; J trimming: 4 bases; junction bases outside the gene matches: 6. The germline gives CDR1 SNHLY, CDR2 FYNNEI. The CDR3 has 14 amino acids. The CDR3 nucleotides read TGTGCCAGCAGGAGGACAGGTGTAAATCAGCCCCAGCATTTT. Translated: CASRRTGVNQPQHF.

The V gene is TRBV5-1, the J gene TRBJ1-1; perhaps TRBD1 as D (5 bases). The CDR3 contains 13 residues. Per the germline V gene, CDR1 is SGHRS and CDR2 is YFSETQ. The V and J ends lost 2 bases and 5 bases respectively, with 10 bases between them. CDR3: CASSLMGGTEAFF. The CDR3, as DNA: TGCGCCAGCAGCTTAATGGGGGGAACTGAAGCTTTCTTT.